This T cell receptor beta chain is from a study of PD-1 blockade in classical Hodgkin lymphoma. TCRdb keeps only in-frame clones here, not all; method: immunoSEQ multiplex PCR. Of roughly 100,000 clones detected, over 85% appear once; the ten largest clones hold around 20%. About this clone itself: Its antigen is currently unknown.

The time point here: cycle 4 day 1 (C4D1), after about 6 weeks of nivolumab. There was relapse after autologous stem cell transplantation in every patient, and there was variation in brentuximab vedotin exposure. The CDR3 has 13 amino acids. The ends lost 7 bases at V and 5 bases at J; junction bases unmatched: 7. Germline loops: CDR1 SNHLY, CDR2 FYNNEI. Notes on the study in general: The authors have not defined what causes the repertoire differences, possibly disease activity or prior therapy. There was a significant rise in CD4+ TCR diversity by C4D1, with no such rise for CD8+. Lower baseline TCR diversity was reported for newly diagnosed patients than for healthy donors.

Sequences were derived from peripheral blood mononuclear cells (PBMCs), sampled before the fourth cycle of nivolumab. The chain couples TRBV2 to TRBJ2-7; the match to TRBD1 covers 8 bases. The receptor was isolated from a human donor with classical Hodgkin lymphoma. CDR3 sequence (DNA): TGTGCCAGCAAAAGGCAGGGGGCCGACGAGCAGTACTTC. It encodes CASKRQGADEQYF.